These 10 T cell receptor beta chains share one sample of origin, sequenced in a study of blood T cell repertoires in COVID-19. The assay was immunoSEQ multiplex PCR, and TCRdb's table has in-frame clones only and misses some. Among almost 200,000 clones, approximately 88% were seen once, and the ten largest hold approximately 8.1%. Sequencing was carried out using PBMCs or T cells enriched from blood (not recorded which). The receptors originated from a woman under 30 who had recovered from COVID-19.

The chain links TRBV28 to TRBJ1-1; D is uncertain. The CDR3 extends over 11 amino acids. The V gene lost 6 bases and the J gene lost 6 bases, with 8 bases spanning the gap. Germline V gene data show CDR1 as MDHEN and CDR2 as SYDVKM. The CDR3 sequence: CASSLLAEAFF. The DNA for the CDR3 is TGTGCCAGCAGCCTCCTCGCTGAAGCTTTCTTT.

The V call is TRBV19, the J call TRBJ2-7, with D possibly TRBD1 on 5 matching bases. Germline CDR1 and CDR2: LNHDA and SQIVND (reference sequence). V was clipped by 1 base and J by 3 bases, with 13 bases between them. This CDR3 is built from 15 residues. CDR3 DNA: TGTGCCAGTAGTATAGTCCTCGGCAGGGACTACGAGCAGTACTTC. It codes for CASSIVLGRDYEQYF. Filled out from reference TRBV19 and TRBJ2-7, the complete variable domain reads DGGITQSPKYLFRKEGQNVTLSCEQNLNHDAMYWYRQDPGQGLRLIYYSQIVNDFQKGDIAEGYSVSREKKESFPLTVTSAQKNPTAFYLCASSIVLGRDYEQYFGPGTRLTVT.

The chain employs TRBV5-5 and TRBJ2-5; 7 bases fit TRBD1. The CDR3 totals 13 residues. In germline, CDR1 is SGHKS, CDR2 YYEKEE (reference sequence). Trimming at V came to 2 bases and at J to 5 bases, leaving 3 bases not matched to a gene. CDR3 sequence (DNA): TGTGCCAGCAGCTTCACAGGGGATGAGACCCAGTACTTC. This codes for CASSFTGDETQYF. Drawing the rest from reference TRBV5-5 and TRBJ2-5, the complete variable domain is DAGVTQSPTHLIKTRGQQVTLRCSPISGHKSVSWYQQVLGQGPQFIFQYYEKEERGRGNFPDRFSARQFPNYSSELNVNALLLGDSALYLCASSFTGDETQYFGPGTRLLVL.

J is TRBJ2-1 and V is TRBV9, with D uncertain. The CDR3 runs to 14 residues. Germline V gene sequence: CDR1 SGDLS, CDR2 YYNGEE. With 0 bases removed from V and 8 bases from J, the gap between germline ends came to 12 bases. This CDR3 reads CASSVVTKFDEQFF. CDR3 sequence (DNA): TGTGCCAGCAGCGTAGTTACAAAATTCGATGAGCAGTTCTTC.

The V gene is TRBV30, the J gene TRBJ2-6; D is ambiguous. The CDR3 has 14 amino acids. Germline CDR1 GTSNPN, CDR2 SVGIG (reference sequence). Trimming shortened V by 5 bases and J by 0 bases, and 8 bases separated the two germline ends. The DNA of the CDR3 is TGTGCCTGGGGCCGCGGCTCTGGGGCCAACGTCCTGACTTTC. It translates to CAWGRGSGANVLTF.

The CDR3, as DNA: TGTGCCAGCAGCGTAGCTAACGGGGAGCTGTTTTTT. Amino acids: CASSVANGELFF. V and J are TRBV9 and TRBJ2-2; D is uncertain. Germline V gives CDR1 SGDLS, CDR2 YYNGEE. The V end was cut by 0 bases, the J end by 7 bases, with 4 bases between. CDR3 length equals 12 residues.

The rearrangement links TRBV27 to TRBJ2-6; 8 nucleotides agree with TRBD1. Losses at the gene ends were 5 bases for V and 0 bases for J; bases not matched to a gene: 6. Germline V CDR1 and CDR2: MNHEY, SMNVEV (reference sequence). This CDR3 has 17 residues. DNA of the CDR3: TGTGCCAGCAGTAAGGGACAGGCTATCTCTGGGGCCAACGTCCTGACTTTC. This gives the protein CASSKGQAISGANVLTF. Variable domain in full (rest from reference TRBV27 and TRBJ2-6): EAQVTQNPRYLITVTGKKLTVTCSQNMNHEYMSWYRQDPGLGLRQIYYSMNVEVTDKGDVPEGYKVSRKEKRNFPLILESPSPNQTSLYFCASSKGQAISGANVLTFGAGSRLTVL.

The J gene is TRBJ1-1, the V gene TRBV4-1; D not certain. The CDR3 is 19 amino acids. The V and J ends lost 3 bases and 3 bases respectively, with 26 bases between them. Germline V CDR1 and CDR2: MGHRA, YSYEKL. The CDR3, as DNA: TGCGCCAGCAGCCAGTACCCTAGGCCCTTGAGCGGCCCCTACACTGAAGCTTTCTTT. Its protein product is CASSQYPRPLSGPYTEAFF.

The chain joins TRBV2 to TRBJ1-2; D not resolved. The CDR3 extends over 16 amino acids. CDR1 and CDR2 (germline): SNHLY, FYNNEI. Trimming left V 6 bases short and J 4 bases short, with 21 bases between. In nucleotides, the CDR3 is TGTGCCAGCAGCCTTTTGGGCCCTACCGAGGGCTATGGCTACACCTTC. The encoded protein is CASSLLGPTEGYGYTF.

The gene calls are TRBV27 and TRBJ2-7; no reliable D call. Trimming pared 0 bases from V and 4 bases from J, leaving 7 bases between. Germline V lookup: CDR1 MNHEY, CDR2 SMNVEV (reference sequence). This CDR3 has 13 residues. The CDR3 DNA reads TGTGCCAGCAGTTTATCCTTTCGTTACGAGCAGTACTTC. It is translated as CASSLSFRYEQYF.